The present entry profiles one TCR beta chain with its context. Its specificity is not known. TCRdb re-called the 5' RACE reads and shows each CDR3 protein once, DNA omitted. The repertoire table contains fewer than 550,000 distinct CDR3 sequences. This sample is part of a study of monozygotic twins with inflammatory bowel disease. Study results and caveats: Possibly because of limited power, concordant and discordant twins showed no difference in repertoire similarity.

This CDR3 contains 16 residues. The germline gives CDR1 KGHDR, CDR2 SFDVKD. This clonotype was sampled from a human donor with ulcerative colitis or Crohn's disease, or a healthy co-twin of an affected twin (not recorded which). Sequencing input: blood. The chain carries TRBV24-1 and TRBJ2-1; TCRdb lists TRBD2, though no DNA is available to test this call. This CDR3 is CATSDSSGGAYNEQFF.